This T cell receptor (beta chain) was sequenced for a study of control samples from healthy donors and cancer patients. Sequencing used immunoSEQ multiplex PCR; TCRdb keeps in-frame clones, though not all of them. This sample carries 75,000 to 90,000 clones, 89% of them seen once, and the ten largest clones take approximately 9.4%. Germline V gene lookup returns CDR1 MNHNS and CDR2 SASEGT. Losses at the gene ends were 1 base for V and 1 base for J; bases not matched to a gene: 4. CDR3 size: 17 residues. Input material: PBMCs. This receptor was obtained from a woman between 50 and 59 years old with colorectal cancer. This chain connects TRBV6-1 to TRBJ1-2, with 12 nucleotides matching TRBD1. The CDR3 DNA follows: TGTGCCAGCAGTGAAGGTGGGACAGGGGGCATTAACTATGGCTACACCTTC. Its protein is CASSEGGTGGINYGYTF.